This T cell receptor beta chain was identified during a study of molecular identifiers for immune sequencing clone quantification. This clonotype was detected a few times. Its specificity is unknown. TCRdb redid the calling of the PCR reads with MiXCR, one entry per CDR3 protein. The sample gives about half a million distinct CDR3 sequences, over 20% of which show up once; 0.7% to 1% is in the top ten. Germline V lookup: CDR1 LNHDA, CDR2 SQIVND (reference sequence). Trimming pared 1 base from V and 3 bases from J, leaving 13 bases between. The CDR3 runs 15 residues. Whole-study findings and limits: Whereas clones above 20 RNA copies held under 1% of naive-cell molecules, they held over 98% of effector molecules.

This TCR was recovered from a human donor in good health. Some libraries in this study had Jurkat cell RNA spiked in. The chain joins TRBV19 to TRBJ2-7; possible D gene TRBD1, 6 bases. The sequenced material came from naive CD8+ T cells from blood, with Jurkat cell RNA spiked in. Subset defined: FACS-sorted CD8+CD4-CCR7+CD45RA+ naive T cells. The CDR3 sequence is CASSIATGMVYEQYF. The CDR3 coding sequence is TGTGCCAGTAGTATAGCTACAGGGATGGTCTACGAGCAGTACTTC.